This is a list of T cell receptor beta chains from one sample in a study of CD4 T cells in relation to SARS-CoV-2 and coronaviruses. Here immunoSEQ multiplex PCR was the method, and the copy in TCRdb shows in-frame clones only, minus some. The table includes more than 15,000 clones, around 73% detected once. These receptors have no identified antigens. The source material was CD4+ T cells from PBMCs, cultured in vitro. These receptor sequences come from a human donor in good health. The CDR3 runs from the conserved cysteine through the conserved F or W. The D gene is left open where the match is weak. For some rows the clone size is stated as once, few or many, or as a class when expanded; others skip it.

J: TRBJ2-7; V: TRBV5-8; D: NA; size: once; length: 14; CDR3: CASSFGGNEYEQYF; DNA: TGTGCCAGCAGCTTTGGCGGGAATGAATACGAGCAGTACTTC
J: TRBJ1-2; V: TRBV5-6; D: TRBD1; size: NA; length: 13; CDR3: CASSFATGQGYTF; DNA: TGTGCCAGCAGCTTTGCGACAGGGCAGGGCTACACCTTC
J: TRBJ2-1; V: TRBV9; D: NA; size: NA; length: 13; CDR3: CASSVAEYNEQFF; DNA: TGTGCCAGCAGCGTAGCAGAATACAATGAGCAGTTCTTC
J: TRBJ2-5; V: TRBV2; D: TRBD1; size: NA; length: 15; CDR3: CASTTGGQVQETQYF; DNA: TGTGCCAGCACCACAGGGGGGCAGGTTCAGGAGACCCAGTACTTC
J: TRBJ2-5; V: TRBV3-1/TRBV3-2; D: NA; size: NA; length: 13; CDR3: CASSQSGEGTQYF; DNA: TGTGCCAGCAGCCAGTCAGGGGAAGGGACCCAGTACTTC
J: TRBJ2-3; V: TRBV28; D: TRBD1; size: NA; length: 15; CDR3: CASSPDRRSTDTQYF; DNA: TGTGCCAGCAGTCCGGACAGGCGCAGCACAGATACGCAGTATTTT
J: TRBJ2-1; V: TRBV20-1; D: NA; size: NA; length: 11; CDR3: CSARRGNEQFF; DNA: TGCAGTGCGCGACGCGGCAATGAGCAGTTCTTC
J: TRBJ1-4; V: TRBV29-1; D: TRBD1; size: NA; length: 15; CDR3: CSVVTQGATNEKLFF; DNA: TGCAGCGTTGTAACACAGGGGGCAACTAATGAAAAACTGTTTTTT
J: TRBJ2-7; V: TRBV4-1; D: TRBD1; size: few; length: 15; CDR3: CASSQGTGIGYEQYF; DNA: TGCGCCAGCAGCCAAGGGACAGGGATAGGGTACGAGCAGTACTTC
J: TRBJ2-7; V: TRBV27; D: TRBD1; size: NA; length: 18; CDR3: CASSLQGAVGGSRYEQYF; DNA: TGTGCCAGCAGTCTACAGGGGGCTGTAGGTGGGAGCCGGTACGAGCAGTACTTC
J: TRBJ1-2; V: TRBV10-3; D: NA; size: NA; length: 12; CDR3: CAISESVSGYTF; DNA: TGTGCCATCAGTGAGTCGGTGTCCGGCTACACCTTC
J: TRBJ2-2; V: TRBV20-1; D: NA; size: few; length: 12; CDR3: CSASGFTGELFF; DNA: TGCAGTGCTAGTGGTTTCACCGGGGAGCTGTTTTTT
J: TRBJ2-7; V: TRBV30; D: TRBD2; size: NA; length: 20; CDR3: CAWNTLAGLAGGPTIYEQYF; DNA: TGTGCCTGGAATACCCTCGCGGGACTAGCGGGAGGCCCAACCATTTACGAGCAGTACTTC
J: TRBJ2-7; V: TRBV24-1; D: NA; size: few; length: 14; CDR3: CATSEGGSRSEQYF; DNA: TGTGCCACCAGCGAAGGGGGGAGTAGAAGCGAGCAGTACTTC
J: TRBJ2-1; V: TRBV6-2/TRBV6-3; D: TRBD2; size: NA; length: 19; CDR3: CASSRPTSGRSRSYNEQFF; DNA: TGTGCCAGCAGCCGTCCGACTAGCGGGAGGTCGCGCTCCTACAATGAGCAGTTCTTC
J: TRBJ1-3; V: TRBV5-1; D: TRBD1; size: NA; length: 15; CDR3: CASSQGTGQGNTIYF; DNA: TGCGCCAGCAGCCAAGGGACAGGGCAAGGAAACACCATATATTTT
J: TRBJ2-5; V: TRBV5-1; D: TRBD2; size: NA; length: 17; CDR3: CASSRSLGGRARETQYF; DNA: TGCGCCAGCAGCAGGAGTCTAGGCGGGAGGGCCAGGGAGACCCAGTACTTC
J: TRBJ2-1; V: TRBV7-9; D: NA; size: once; length: 13; CDR3: CASSPSLESSKFF; DNA: TGTGCCAGCAGCCCTAGTCTGGAGAGCTCAAAGTTCTTC
J: TRBJ1-2; V: TRBV5-1; D: NA; size: NA; length: 15; CDR3: CASSSLIDGNYGYTF; DNA: TGCGCCAGCAGCTCCCTCATCGACGGGAACTATGGCTACACCTTC
J: TRBJ2-7; V: TRBV6-5; D: NA; size: NA; length: 14; CDR3: CASSTDGFSYEQYF; DNA: TGTGCCAGCAGTACGGACGGCTTTTCTTACGAGCAGTACTTC
J: TRBJ1-1; V: TRBV11-3; D: TRBD1; size: NA; length: 13; CDR3: CASSYRGGTEAFF; DNA: TGTGCCAGCAGTTACAGGGGAGGTACTGAAGCTTTCTTT
J: TRBJ2-2; V: TRBV3-1/TRBV3-2; D: TRBD2; size: NA; length: 16; CDR3: CASSQDGLARTGELFF; DNA: TGTGCCAGCAGCCAAGACGGACTAGCCAGGACCGGGGAGCTGTTTTTT
J: TRBJ2-3; V: TRBV2; D: NA; size: NA; length: 15; CDR3: CASNKDSTFTDTQYF; DNA: TGTGCCAGCAACAAGGACAGTACCTTCACAGATACGCAGTATTTT
J: TRBJ2-2; V: TRBV2; D: NA; size: NA; length: 15; CDR3: CASRVGSGNTGELFF; DNA: TGTGCCAGCAGAGTGGGTAGCGGGAACACCGGGGAGCTGTTTTTT
J: TRBJ2-3; V: TRBV7-9; D: TRBD2; size: NA; length: 14; CDR3: CASSPGLVPDTQYF; DNA: TGTGCCAGCAGCCCAGGACTAGTTCCAGATACGCAGTATTTT
J: TRBJ2-5; V: TRBV10-3; D: TRBD2; size: few; length: 16; CDR3: CAISQTSGNLWETQYF; DNA: TGTGCCATCAGCCAGACTAGCGGGAATCTTTGGGAGACCCAGTACTTC
J: TRBJ2-7; V: TRBV27; D: NA; size: NA; length: 14; CDR3: CASALGTPSYEQYF; DNA: TGTGCCAGCGCTCTCGGGACACCCTCCTACGAGCAGTACTTC
J: TRBJ1-6; V: TRBV27; D: NA; size: NA; length: 18; CDR3: CATPPAGDGLYYNSPLHF; DNA: TGTGCCACCCCCCCCGCAGGCGACGGGCTCTACTATAATTCACCCCTCCACTTT
J: TRBJ1-2; V: TRBV29-1; D: NA; size: NA; length: 14; CDR3: CSVETGHRNYGYTF; DNA: TGCAGCGTCGAAACGGGACACCGCAACTATGGCTACACCTTC
J: TRBJ2-7; V: TRBV10-3; D: NA; size: NA; length: 13; CDR3: CAINGDTRGVQYF; DNA: TGTGCCATCAATGGGGACACCCGGGGAGTGCAGTACTTC
J: TRBJ2-3; V: TRBV20-1; D: TRBD2; size: NA; length: 10; CDR3: CSGGWDTQYF; DNA: TGCAGCGGGGGGTGGGATACGCAGTATTTT
J: TRBJ1-1; V: TRBV18; D: NA; size: NA; length: 17; CDR3: CASSPPASGGANTEAFF; DNA: TGTGCCAGCTCACCACCAGCTTCCGGGGGGGCAAACACTGAAGCTTTCTTT
J: TRBJ1-2; V: TRBV6-5; D: NA; size: NA; length: 13; CDR3: CATSGQNTYGYTF; DNA: TGTGCCACTTCGGGACAAAATACCTATGGCTACACCTTC
J: TRBJ2-1; V: TRBV18; D: NA; size: once; length: 13; CDR3: CASSPPLGLEQFF; DNA: TGTGCCAGCTCACCACCTCTCGGGTTAGAGCAGTTCTTC
J: TRBJ2-4; V: TRBV4-1; D: NA; size: NA; length: 16; CDR3: CASSHEGFTGKNIQYF; DNA: TGCGCCAGCAGCCATGAGGGGTTTACTGGCAAAAACATTCAGTACTTC
J: TRBJ1-6; V: TRBV10-3; D: NA; size: NA; length: 15; CDR3: CAISQQGLDNSPLHF; DNA: TGTGCCATCAGCCAACAGGGACTGGATAATTCACCCCTCCACTTT
J: TRBJ2-7; V: TRBV4-2; D: NA; size: NA; length: 15; CDR3: CASSQEVSGPYEQYF; DNA: TGTGCCAGCAGCCAAGAGGTTAGCGGACCCTACGAGCAGTACTTC
J: TRBJ1-5; V: TRBV2; D: TRBD1; size: NA; length: 14; CDR3: CASSPDRGYQPQHF; DNA: TGTGCCAGCAGTCCCGACAGGGGGTACCAGCCCCAGCATTTT
J: TRBJ1-5; V: TRBV6-4; D: TRBD1; size: NA; length: 17; CDR3: CASSDSDRGFSNQPQHF; DNA: TGTGCCAGCAGTGACTCGGACAGGGGTTTTAGCAATCAGCCCCAGCATTTT
J: TRBJ2-5; V: TRBV7-3; D: NA; size: NA; length: 13; CDR3: CASSLGGEETQYF; DNA: TGTGCCAGCAGCTTAGGAGGGGAAGAGACCCAGTACTTC
J: TRBJ2-3; V: TRBV2; D: NA; size: once; length: 16; CDR3: CASRSRKPPPTDTQYF; DNA: TGTGCCAGCAGGAGTAGGAAGCCCCCCCCCACAGATACGCAGTATTTT
J: TRBJ2-3; V: TRBV27; D: NA; size: NA; length: 14; CDR3: CASSPQDGTDTQYF; DNA: TGTGCCAGCAGTCCCCAGGATGGCACAGATACGCAGTATTTT
J: TRBJ2-7; V: TRBV24-1; D: TRBD1; size: NA; length: 16; CDR3: CATSDLGDRPDYEQYF; DNA: TGTGCCACCAGTGATTTAGGGGACAGGCCTGACTACGAGCAGTACTTC
J: TRBJ2-1; V: TRBV19; D: NA; size: NA; length: 16; CDR3: CASRLYGQRGNNEQFF; DNA: TGTGCCAGTAGGTTATATGGACAGCGGGGAAACAATGAGCAGTTCTTC
J: TRBJ2-5; V: TRBV7-8; D: TRBD1; size: NA; length: 16; CDR3: CASSLPRGTGGETQYF; DNA: TGTGCCAGCAGCTTACCTCGGGGGACAGGTGGAGAGACCCAGTACTTC
J: TRBJ2-1; V: TRBV6-1; D: TRBD2; size: few; length: 15; CDR3: CASSETSGDYNEQFF; DNA: TGTGCCAGCAGTGAAACTAGCGGGGACTACAATGAGCAGTTCTTC
J: TRBJ2-1; V: TRBV19; D: NA; size: NA; length: 13; CDR3: CASSIVGNNEQFF; DNA: TGTGCCAGTAGTATAGTTGGCAACAATGAGCAGTTCTTC
J: TRBJ2-7; V: TRBV7-9; D: NA; size: NA; length: 15; CDR3: CASSFGQGRSYEQYF; DNA: TGTGCCAGCAGCTTCGGTCAGGGCAGATCCTACGAGCAGTACTTC
J: TRBJ2-7; V: TRBV19; D: TRBD1; size: few; length: 13; CDR3: CASSIAGGYEQYF; DNA: TGTGCCAGTAGTATAGCAGGGGGCTACGAGCAGTACTTC
J: TRBJ1-2; V: TRBV18; D: NA; size: NA; length: 13; CDR3: CASSQGSNYGYTF; DNA: TGTGCCAGCTCACAGGGAAGTAACTATGGCTACACCTTC
J: TRBJ2-5; V: TRBV3-1/TRBV3-2; D: TRBD2; size: NA; length: 13; CDR3: CASSRRGDETQYF; DNA: TGTGCCAGCAGCCGGCGGGGGGATGAGACCCAGTACTTC
J: TRBJ1-3; V: TRBV6-5; D: TRBD1; size: NA; length: 14; CDR3: CASSYSGQGNTIYF; DNA: TGTGCCAGCAGTTACTCGGGACAGGGAAACACCATATATTTT
J: TRBJ1-5; V: TRBV19; D: NA; size: NA; length: 14; CDR3: CASRGYGDHQPQHF; DNA: TGTGCCAGTAGGGGCTACGGGGACCATCAGCCCCAGCATTTT